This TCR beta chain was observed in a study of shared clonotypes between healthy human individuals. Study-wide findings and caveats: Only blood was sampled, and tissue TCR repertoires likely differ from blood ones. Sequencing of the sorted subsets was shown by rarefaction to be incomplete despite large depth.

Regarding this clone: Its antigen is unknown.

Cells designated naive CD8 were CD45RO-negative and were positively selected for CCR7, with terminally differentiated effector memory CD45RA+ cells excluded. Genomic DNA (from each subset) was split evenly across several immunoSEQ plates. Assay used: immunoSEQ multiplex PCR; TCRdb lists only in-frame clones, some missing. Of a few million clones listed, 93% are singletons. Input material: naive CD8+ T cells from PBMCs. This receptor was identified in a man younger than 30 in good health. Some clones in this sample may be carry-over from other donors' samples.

CDR3 nucleotides: TGTGCCAGCAGCACCGGGGCTAGCGGGAGCAATGAGCAGTTCTTC. This gives the protein CASSTGASGSNEQFF. V usage is TRBV5-8 and J usage is TRBJ2-1; 10 bases match TRBD2. V dropped 4 bases and J dropped 6; count of bases not matched to a gene: 7. The CDR3 spans 15 residues. The germline gives CDR1 SGHTS, CDR2 YDEGEE.